This T cell receptor beta chain was identified during a study of T-cell memory formation after mild COVID-19. TCRdb reanalysed the 5' RACE reads using MiXCR and keeps one entry per CDR3 protein. The sample records more than 350,000 distinct CDR3 sequences, 15% to 20% being singletons. The source material was PBMCs or a T cell subset sorted from them (not recorded which). The clonotype was recovered from a man aged 18 to 29 who had mild COVID-19 (a few samples of this study predate the infection). Cell type and time point are not known.

The CDR3 loop is CASSESGGREPQHF. The CDR3 coding sequence is TGTGCCAGCAGCGAGTCAGGGGGTCGCGAGCCCCAGCATTTT. The genes are TRBV9 and TRBJ1-5, with 7 bases that match TRBD1. Trimming at V came to 3 bases and at J to 8 bases, leaving 8 bases not matched to a gene. This CDR3 spans 14 amino acids. The germline CDR1 and CDR2 sequences are SGDLS and YYNGEE.